These 30 T cell receptor beta chains originate from one sample sequenced in a study of response to subunit inactivated influenza vaccine. TCRdb recomputed calls from the RT-PCR reads with MiXCR, one row per CDR3 protein. The sample carries 750,000 to 850,000 distinct CDR3 sequences, 18% recorded once. The sequenced sample was PBMCs from blood, obtained about 5 days after vaccination. These TCRs come from a man aged 50 or older who received an inactivated influenza vaccine.

The table lists this clonotype with a few counts. The V gene is TRBV5-1, the J gene TRBJ2-6; TRBD1 matches 8 bases. CDR1 is SGHRS and CDR2 is YFSETQ in the germline V gene. J was trimmed by 2 bases and V by 4 bases; bases with no gene match: 2. CDR3 size: 15 residues. The CDR3 protein is CASSPGGPGANVLTF. Here the CDR3 DNA reads TGCGCCAGCAGCCCAGGGGGCCCTGGGGCCAACGTCCTGACTTTC.

The chain joins TRBV7-9 to TRBJ1-1; 7 bases agree with TRBD1. CDR3 length: 14 residues. J lost 4 bases, V lost 5 bases, and 7 bases had no gene match. Looked up from germline, CDR1 is SEHNR and CDR2 is FQNEAQ (reference sequence). CDR3 nucleotide sequence: TGTGCCAGCAGCGCACAGGGGAAGGGCACTGAAGCTTTCTTT. Its protein product is CASSAQGKGTEAFF.

The chain has TRBV29-1 and TRBJ2-1; 11 bases are a match to TRBD1. This CDR3 spans 20 amino acids. V lost 2 bases, J lost 2 bases, and 17 bases stayed unmatched. Germline CDR1 is SQVTM and CDR2 is ANQGSEA. The CDR3: CSVELLRGQGVGGTYNEQFF. The CDR3 DNA reads as TGCAGCGTTGAACTATTGCGGGGACAGGGGGTTGGTGGCACCTACAATGAGCAGTTCTTC.

The sample holds a few counts of this clonotype. The rearrangement links TRBV20-1 to TRBJ2-3; possible D gene TRBD1, 6 bases. CDR3 size: 12 residues. V was clipped by 3 bases and J by 6 bases, with 10 bases between them. Germline V gene sequence: CDR1 DFQATT, CDR2 SNEGSKA (reference sequence). CDR3 in DNA: TGCAGTGCTAGCCCAGGGGATGATACGCAGTATTTT. Its protein product is CSASPGDDTQYF.

Here the CDR3 DNA reads TGTGCCAGCACCCTGGGGTGGGGCCTTATCTCTGGTACCAACGTCCTGACTTTC. This sequence encodes CASTLGWGLISGTNVLTF. This chain joins TRBV5-6 and TRBJ2-6; weak D call: TRBD1 (5 bases). Looked up from germline, CDR1 is SGHDT and CDR2 is YYEEEE. V lost 6 bases to trimming and J lost 8 bases, with 27 bases between them. The length of the CDR3 is 18 residues.

V is TRBV4-2 and J is TRBJ1-5; D remains unclear. V lost 0 bases, J lost 9 bases, and 15 bases lay in between. Germline-derived CDR1 and CDR2 are LGHNA and YNFKEQ. This CDR3 contains 15 residues. This CDR3 is CASSQDIESRRPQHF. CDR3 sequence (DNA): TGTGCCAGCAGCCAAGATATTGAAAGCAGACGGCCCCAGCATTTT.

Only a few counts were recorded for this clonotype. CDR3 region: CASSLEFAATGELFF. CDR3 DNA sequence: TGTGCCAGCAGCTTAGAATTTGCAGCCACCGGGGAGCTGTTTTTT. The chain recombines TRBV11-2 with TRBJ2-2; no clear D. Trimming shortened V by 0 bases and J by 4 bases, and 9 bases separated the two germline ends. Germline CDR1 is SGHAT and CDR2 is FQNNGV. CDR3 length equals 15 residues. The variable domain in full, with the rest retrieved from reference TRBV11-2 and TRBJ2-2, is EAGVAQSPRYKIIEKRQSVAFWCNPISGHATLYWYQQILGQGPKLLIQFQNNGVVDDSQLPKDRFSAERLKGVDSTLKIQPAKLEDSAVYLCASSLEFAATGELFFGEGSRLTVL.

The CDR3 sequence: CSASRNEQFF. CDR3 sequence (DNA): TGCAGTGCTAGTAGGAATGAGCAGTTCTTC. The chain has TRBV20-1 and TRBJ2-1; no clear D gene. The CDR3 has 10 amino acids. Germline-derived CDR1 and CDR2 are DFQATT and SNEGSKA (reference sequence). V was shortened by 3 bases and J by 7 bases, with 4 bases between the two germline ends.

A word on this clonotype: At one end the junction does not follow the germline gene, possibly because of a read error. The chain has TRBV12-3 or TRBV12-4 and TRBJ2-1; TRBD2 agrees at 11 bases. The CDR3 spans 17 residues. The CDR3 protein is CASSSGASGGPRTEQIF. The DNA of the CDR3 is TGTGCCAGCAGTTCGGGTGCTAGCGGGGGGCCAAGGACTGAGCAGATCTTC.

Only a few counts were recorded for this clonotype. V gene TRBV6-2 or TRBV6-3 combines with J gene TRBJ1-3; no reliable D call. This CDR3 comprises 14 residues. V gave up 6 bases and J gave up 0 bases, with 9 bases separating them. Germline CDR1 reads MNHEY; CDR2 reads SVGEGT. The CDR3 DNA reads as TGTGCCAGCAGGGAGGAGATCTCTGGAAACACCATATATTTT. Encoded protein: CASREEISGNTIYF.

This clonotype was detected ten times or more. The chain couples TRBV28 to TRBJ2-3; TRBD1 or TRBD2 may be the D gene (5 bases each). This CDR3 spans 13 amino acids. Trimming left V 5 bases short and J 6 bases short, with 12 bases between. CDR1 is MDHEN, CDR2 SYDVKM, per germline. This chain's CDR3 is CASSPGGSDTQYF. In nucleotides, the CDR3 is TGTGCCAGCAGTCCTGGGGGATCGGATACGCAGTATTTT.

This clonotype has only a few counts. The chain joins TRBV12-3 or TRBV12-4 to TRBJ1-2; TRBD1 is a possible D gene (6 bases). CDR3 length: 15 residues. V was trimmed by 7 bases and J by 5 bases, leaving 20 bases between them. CDR3 nucleotide sequence: TGTGCCAGCACCCCGTCGGGGGGCGTCGGGTATGGCTACACCTTC. It yields the protein CASTPSGGVGYGYTF.

This clonotype was recorded at least ten times. The chain uses TRBV20-1 and TRBJ1-2; perhaps TRBD1 as D (5 bases). The germline V gene has CDR1 DFQATT and CDR2 SNEGSKA (reference sequence). This CDR3 spans 15 amino acids. Trimming cost V 0 bases and J 0 bases, with 11 bases left between them. As DNA, the CDR3 is TGCAGTGCTAGAGACACCGGGACGGCTAACTATGGCTACACCTTC. Amino acid sequence: CSARDTGTANYGYTF.

This clonotype was seen only a few times. The CDR3 region has the DNA TGTGCCACCAGCAGAGTAAGGCAGGTCACAGATACGCAGTATTTT. Translation: CATSRVRQVTDTQYF. J is TRBJ2-3 and V is TRBV15; D unclear. Germline V gene lookup returns CDR1 LNHNV and CDR2 YYDKDF (reference sequence). This CDR3 comprises 15 residues. V was pared by 1 base and J by 2 bases, with 10 bases between.

The rearrangement joins TRBV14 to TRBJ1-1; D is unclear. The CDR3 runs to 13 residues. Germline V gene sequence: CDR1 SGHDN, CDR2 FVKESK. With 1 base removed from V and 6 bases from J, the gap between germline ends came to 9 bases. CDR3 sequence (DNA): TGTGCCAGCAGCCAAGGGATTGTTGCTGAAGCTTTCTTT. It translates to CASSQGIVAEAFF.

The CDR3 nucleotides are TGCAGTGCTAGCAAAGGCACAGATACGCAGTATTTT. Its protein is CSASKGTDTQYF. This chain links TRBV20-1 with TRBJ2-3; D is ambiguous. The V gene lost 3 bases and the J gene lost 1 base, with 5 bases spanning the gap. CDR3 length: 12 residues. The germline V gene encodes CDR1 DFQATT and CDR2 SNEGSKA (reference sequence).

This clonotype was seen only a few times. The chain recombines TRBV12-3 or TRBV12-4 with TRBJ1-4; D gene ambiguous. This CDR3 region has 13 residues. V lost 9 bases, J lost 6 bases, and 14 bases lay in between. CDR3 loop: CASKARNDEKLFF. For the CDR3, the DNA is TGTGCCAGTAAGGCTCGGAACGATGAAAAACTGTTTTTT.

The rearrangement joins TRBV28 to TRBJ2-3; 7 nucleotides agree with TRBD2. This CDR3 spans 18 amino acids. Looked up from germline, CDR1 is MDHEN and CDR2 is SYDVKM. The CDR3: CEGRPAGLGSPSTDTQYF. The CDR3 coding sequence is TGTGAAGGGCGTCCAGCGGGATTAGGGAGCCCTAGCACAGATACGCAGTATTTT.

This clonotype showed up many times. This chain uses TRBV25-1 with TRBJ2-7, with no clear D. The CDR3 runs 13 residues. The V end lost 10 bases, the J end lost 1 base, and 14 bases lay between the germline ends. Germline V CDR1 and CDR2: MGHDK, SYGVNS. The CDR3 protein is CATRTGASYEQYF. The CDR3 DNA reads TGTGCCACTCGCACTGGTGCATCCTACGAGCAGTACTTC.

This clonotype was seen more than once but under ten times. This rearrangement joins TRBV3-1 to TRBJ2-5, with D possibly being TRBD2 (6 bases). Trimming shortened V by 1 base and J by 5 bases, and 14 bases separated the two germline ends. Germline V gives CDR1 LGHDT, CDR2 YNNKEL (reference sequence). The CDR3 spans 15 residues. This CDR3 is CASSQGAGFGETQYF. The CDR3 region has the DNA TGTGCCAGCAGCCAAGGGGCGGGATTCGGGGAGACCCAGTACTTC.

The chain recombines TRBV28 with TRBJ2-1; D is uncertain. The CDR3 is 13 amino acids. Trimming shortened V by 3 bases and J by 14 bases, and 17 bases separated the two germline ends. Germline V CDR1 and CDR2: MDHEN, SYDVKM. As DNA, the CDR3 is TGTGCCAGCAGTTTGCGGACGGCCCGAGGAAAGTTCTTC. As protein: CASSLRTARGKFF.

V gene TRBV28 combines with J gene TRBJ2-7; D could derive from TRBD1 or TRBD2 (5 bases each). Trimming took 7 bases from V and 3 from J, leaving 16 bases between them. The CDR3 totals 14 residues. CDR1 MDHEN and CDR2 SYDVKM come from the germline V gene. DNA for the CDR3: TGTGCCAGCAAGCGGACACCTCAATACTACGAGCAGTACTTC. As protein: CASKRTPQYYEQYF.

The table lists this clonotype with a few counts. The V call is TRBV5-6, the J call TRBJ2-7; 8 bases are a match to TRBD1. From germline, CDR1 is SGHDT and CDR2 YYEEEE. There are 13 residues in the CDR3. Trimming removed 4 bases from V and 7 bases from J; junction bases left unmatched: 7. CDR3 in DNA: TGTGCCAGCAGCAAGGACAGGGTGTGGGAGCAGTACTTC. This translates into CASSKDRVWEQYF.

This clonotype is a singleton in its sample. This rearrangement joins TRBV27 to TRBJ1-2; a possible D gene is TRBD1 (5 bases). From germline, CDR1 is MNHEY and CDR2 SMNVEV (reference sequence). V lost 2 bases and J 8 bases, leaving 21 bases between the germline ends. The CDR3 sequence is 16 residues long. CDR3 in DNA: TGTGCCAGCAGTTTAACCCAGACTCCCCTCAGGGACGGCTACACCTTC. This encodes CASSLTQTPLRDGYTF.

This clonotype was seen at least ten times. The V and J genes are TRBV6-2 or TRBV6-3 and TRBJ2-7, with D tentatively TRBD2 (6 bases). The V end lost 0 bases, the J end lost 2 bases, and 14 bases lay between the germline ends. Germline V lookup: CDR1 MNHEY, CDR2 SVGEGT. The CDR3 consists of 16 residues. CDR3 nucleotides: TGTGCCAGCAGTTACTCGATCGCGGGGATGACCTACGAGCAGTACTTC. Protein sequence: CASSYSIAGMTYEQYF.

This clonotype was counted a few times. This chain connects TRBV5-6 to TRBJ1-1, with D maybe TRBD1 (6 bases). The CDR3 sequence is 12 residues long. Germline CDR1 is SGHDT and CDR2 is YYEEEE. V lost 4 bases, J lost 7 bases, and 11 bases lay in between. The CDR3 DNA is TGTGCCAGCAGCCGGACAGTCTATGAAGCTTTCTTT. Protein: CASSRTVYEAFF.

This clonotype was found a few times. The rearrangement links TRBV20-1 to TRBJ2-3, with TRBD2 matching 7 bases. Looked up from germline, CDR1 is DFQATT and CDR2 is SNEGSKA (reference sequence). V dropped 0 bases and J dropped 2; count of bases not matched to a gene: 5. The CDR3 loop spans 15 amino acids. CDR3 DNA sequence: TGCAGTGCTAGAGAGCTAGCGGAGAACACAGATACGCAGTATTTT. Protein sequence: CSARELAENTDTQYF.

This clonotype was observed a few times. Here the CDR3 reads CASSLARGTQQYF. CDR3 DNA sequence: TGTGCCAGCAGCTTAGCGAGAGGGACTCAGCAGTACTTC. This rearrangement joins TRBV7-2 to TRBJ2-7; a weak D match, TRBD2 (6 bases). The germline V gene encodes CDR1 SGHTA and CDR2 FQGNSA. The CDR3 contains 13 residues. Trimming removed 0 bases at V and 8 bases at J, with 11 bases between. Full variable domain (outside the CDR3, taken from reference TRBV7-2 and TRBJ2-7): GAGVSQSPSNKVTEKGKDVELRCDPISGHTALYWYRQSLGQGLEFLIYFQGNSAPDKSGLPSDRFSAERTGGSVSTLTIQRTQQEDSAVYLCASSLARGTQQYFGPGTRLTVT.

This clonotype has a handful of counts. V gene TRBV29-1 combines with J gene TRBJ2-5, with a possible D match to TRBD2 (6 bases). The CDR3 consists of 13 residues. Trimming took 6 bases from V and 5 from J, leaving 16 bases between them. CDR1 is SQVTM, CDR2 ANQGSEA, per germline. This CDR3 is CSVAGTRGETQYF. The CDR3 nucleotides read TGCAGCGTCGCCGGGACCCGGGGGGAGACCCAGTACTTC.

This clonotype was observed a few times. V usage is TRBV12-3 or TRBV12-4 and J usage is TRBJ2-7, with TRBD2 matching over 14 bases. V lost 3 bases, J lost 2 bases, and 3 bases stayed unmatched. The CDR3 runs 16 residues. In DNA form, the CDR3 reads TGTGCCAGCAGTTTCCGACTAGCGGGGGGGCCCTACGAGCAGTACTTC. Translating it yields CASSFRLAGGPYEQYF.